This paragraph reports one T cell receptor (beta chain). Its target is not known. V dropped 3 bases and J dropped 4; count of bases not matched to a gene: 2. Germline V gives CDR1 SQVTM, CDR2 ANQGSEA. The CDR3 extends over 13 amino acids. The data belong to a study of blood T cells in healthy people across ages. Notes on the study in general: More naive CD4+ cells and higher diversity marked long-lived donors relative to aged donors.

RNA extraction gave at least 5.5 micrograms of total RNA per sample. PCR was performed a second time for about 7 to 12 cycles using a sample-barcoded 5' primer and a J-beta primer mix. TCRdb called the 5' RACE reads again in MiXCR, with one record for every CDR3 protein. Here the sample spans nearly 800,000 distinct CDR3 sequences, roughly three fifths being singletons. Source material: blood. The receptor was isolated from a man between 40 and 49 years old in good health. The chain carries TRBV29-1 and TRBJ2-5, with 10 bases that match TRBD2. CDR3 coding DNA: TGCAGCGTTGATGCTAGCGGGGGAGAGACCCAGTACTTC. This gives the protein CSVDASGGETQYF.